This T cell receptor (beta chain) was retrieved from a study of early stage breast cancer tumors. Study-wide points: Blood repertoires resembled normal breast more than tumor. Functional markers like CD4, CD8 and FOXP3 were missed in bulk sequencing.

Libraries were prepared by immunoSEQ multiplex PCR; TCRdb keeps only in-frame clonotypes and omits some of them. The sample yields about 10,000 clones, over 70% seen once. This CDR3 region has 13 residues. Germline lookup yields CDR1 ENHRY and CDR2 SYGVKD. V gave up 6 bases and J gave up 5 bases, with 11 bases separating them. Note on this clone: Its antigen is undetermined.

Sequenced input: normal breast tissue next to the tumor. This receptor was identified in a person aged 35-55 years with breast cancer. The V and J genes are TRBV10-3 and TRBJ1-5; maybe TRBD1 (6 bases). This CDR3 reads CAIRSRTDQPQHF. The DNA for the CDR3 is TGTGCCATCAGGAGCCGGACAGATCAGCCCCAGCATTTT.